The 22 T cell receptor beta chains below all came from one sample that was sequenced in a study of blood T cell repertoires in COVID-19. Generated by immunoSEQ multiplex PCR, the TCRdb table keeps only in-frame clones and is missing some. Of tens of thousands of clones in the sample, approximately 89% are singletons; the top ten hold roughly 7%. The specimen sequenced was peripheral blood. The receptors were gathered from a man aged 55 to 70 with acute or convalescent COVID-19.

The V gene is TRBV6-6, the J gene TRBJ1-1, with a possible D match to TRBD1 (5 bases). There are 16 residues in the CDR3. The germline V gene encodes CDR1 MNHNY and CDR2 SVGAGI (reference sequence). V dropped 8 bases and J dropped 0 bases, with 19 bases sitting between them. Written as DNA, the CDR3 is TGTGCCAGCCGCGCAGGGAAGGTCTGGATGAACACTGAAGCTTTCTTT. Its translation is CASRAGKVWMNTEAFF.

The chain couples TRBV6-5 to TRBJ2-7; perhaps TRBD2 as D (6 bases). Germline V gene sequence: CDR1 MNHEY, CDR2 SVGAGI. Between the trimmed V and J ends, which lost 1 base and 5 bases, there was a span of 12 bases. The CDR3 loop spans 14 amino acids. CDR3 sequence reads: CASSYFRGSDEQYF. The CDR3 coding sequence is TGTGCCAGCAGTTACTTCCGGGGGTCGGACGAGCAGTACTTC.

This sequence joins TRBV27 and TRBJ2-1; 10 bases are shared with TRBD2. The V segment lost 5 bases and the J segment 7 bases; nucleotides outside the gene matches: 5. The CDR3 totals 14 residues. CDR1 is MNHEY, CDR2 SMNVEV, per germline (reference sequence). CDR3 protein: CASSQGLANNEQFF. DNA for the CDR3: TGTGCCAGCAGTCAGGGACTAGCGAATAATGAGCAGTTCTTC.

The rearrangement links TRBV3-1 (or the pseudogene TRBV3-2) to TRBJ2-2; 8 bases are a match to TRBD1. The CDR3 extends over 15 amino acids. V trimming: 1 base; J trimming: 4 bases; junction bases outside the gene matches: 2. Germline assignment: CDR1 LGHDT and CDR2 YNNKEL (reference sequence). In DNA form, the CDR3 reads TGTGCCAGCAGCCAAGGCAGGGGGCTCACCGGGGAGCTGTTTTTT. Its translation: CASSQGRGLTGELFF.

This rearrangement joins TRBV23-1 to TRBJ1-1; D is ambiguous. TRBV23-1 is an ORF; its function is uncertain. The CDR3 extends over 11 amino acids. Between the trimmed V and J ends, which lost 2 bases and 7 bases, there was a span of 5 bases. CDR3 protein: CASSQEGEAFF. The DNA of the CDR3 is TGCGCCAGCAGTCAAGAGGGTGAAGCTTTCTTT.

The V call is TRBV11-2, the J call TRBJ1-3; the D gene is possibly TRBD1 (6 bases). Germline lookup yields CDR1 SGHAT and CDR2 FQNNGV. V lost 4 bases to trimming and J lost 2 bases, with 18 bases between them. This CDR3 is built from 17 residues. The CDR3 here is CASSYRVRGQAGNTIYF. The CDR3 nucleotides are TGTGCCAGCAGCTATCGGGTCAGGGGACAAGCTGGAAACACCATATATTTT.

The chain employs TRBV19 and TRBJ1-1; 9 nucleotides match TRBD1. This CDR3 has 17 amino acids. Germline V gene lookup returns CDR1 LNHDA and CDR2 SQIVND (reference sequence). The trim removed 6 bases at V and 5 bases at J, leaving 16 bases unmatched. The CDR3 spells CASSRQGGPGKATEAFF. CDR3 in DNA: TGTGCCAGTAGCCGACAGGGGGGTCCCGGAAAAGCAACTGAAGCTTTCTTT.

The V gene is TRBV12-3 or TRBV12-4, the J gene TRBJ1-5; D gene ambiguous. The length of the CDR3 is 13 residues. V lost 3 bases and J 3 bases, leaving 6 bases between the germline ends. This chain's CDR3 is CASSFSDNQPQHF. CDR3 DNA: TGTGCCAGCAGTTTTTCAGACAATCAGCCCCAGCATTTT.

The rearrangement joins TRBV19 to TRBJ1-2; 8 bases match TRBD1. With V trimmed by 4 bases and J by 0 bases, 10 bases remained unmatched. This CDR3 has 17 amino acids. Germline values: CDR1 LNHDA, CDR2 SQIVND (reference sequence). In nucleotides, the CDR3 is TGTGCCAGTAGTACTTCGGACAGGGTCTGGGCTAACTATGGCTACACCTTC. Translated, it gives CASSTSDRVWANYGYTF.

The chain employs TRBV9 and TRBJ2-3, with 11 bases matching TRBD1. The CDR3 is 16 amino acids. In germline, CDR1 is SGDLS, CDR2 YYNGEE. Trimming cost V 0 bases and J 4 bases; bases outside gene matches: 4. CDR3 in amino acids: CASSVGGTGGPDTQYF. CDR3 sequence (DNA): TGTGCCAGCAGCGTAGGAGGGACAGGGGGGCCAGATACGCAGTATTTT.

V and J are TRBV28 and TRBJ2-5, with D perhaps TRBD1 (6 bases). V was shortened by 0 bases and J by 2 bases, with 7 bases between the two germline ends. This CDR3 contains 14 residues. The germline CDR1 and CDR2 sequences are MDHEN and SYDVKM. CDR3 sequence reads: CASSLWQGQETQYF. In DNA, the CDR3 is TGTGCCAGCAGTTTATGGCAGGGGCAAGAGACCCAGTACTTC. The variable domain in full, with the rest retrieved from reference TRBV28 and TRBJ2-5, is DVKVTQSSRYLVKRTGEKVFLECVQDMDHENMFWYRQDPGLGLRLIYFSYDVKMKEKGDIPEGYSVSREKKERFSLILESASTNQTSMYLCASSLWQGQETQYFGPGTRLLVL.

The chain combines TRBV19 with TRBJ2-7; a weak D match, TRBD1 (6 bases). Deletions cut 10 bases from V and 5 bases from J, with 21 bases between. Germline V lookup: CDR1 LNHDA, CDR2 SQIVND (reference sequence). The CDR3 contains 14 residues. The chain's CDR3 is CATTPRTGLHEQYF. The DNA for the CDR3 is TGTGCCACCACCCCTAGAACAGGGTTACACGAGCAGTACTTC.

In nucleotides, the CDR3 is TGTGCCAGCAGCTTGGACCGGGGGGCTTCCACAGATACGCAGTATTTT. It specifies CASSLDRGASTDTQYF. V and J are TRBV5-6 and TRBJ2-3, with D tentatively TRBD2 (7 bases). The CDR3 runs 16 residues. V was shortened by 0 bases and J by 2 bases, with 13 bases between the two germline ends. Germline V gene sequence: CDR1 SGHDT, CDR2 YYEEEE.

This clone was found once. The V call is TRBV6-5, the J call TRBJ1-2; 10 bases match TRBD1. In germline, CDR1 is MNHEY, CDR2 SVGAGI. The CDR3 has 15 residues. V gave up 0 bases and J gave up 4 bases; unmatched junction bases: 2. The CDR3 DNA is TGTGCCAGCAGTTACTCGGGACAGGGGTCCTATGGCTACACCTTC. It specifies CASSYSGQGSYGYTF.

V gene TRBV7-2 combines with J gene TRBJ2-1; D not resolved. The CDR3 loop spans 15 amino acids. Germline lookup yields CDR1 SGHTA and CDR2 FQGNSA. V was trimmed by 2 bases and J by 1 base, leaving 9 bases between them. The CDR3, as DNA: TGTGCCAGCAGCTTATTCGGTAGTTCCTACAATGAGCAGTTCTTC. This translates into CASSLFGSSYNEQFF.

This clone was seen a single time. This sequence joins TRBV9 and TRBJ1-2; a weak D match, TRBD1 (6 bases). The ends were cut back, 3 bases at V and 4 bases at J, with 13 bases in the middle. CDR3 length equals 14 residues. CDR1 is SGDLS, CDR2 YYNGEE, per germline. CDR3 sequence (DNA): TGTGCCAGCAGCGGAGGGGGTGGTTTCTATGGCTACACCTTC. Translation: CASSGGGGFYGYTF.

The rearrangement links TRBV18 to TRBJ1-5; no firm D call. Germline V CDR1 and CDR2: KGHSH, LQKENI. Trimming pared 2 bases from V and 2 bases from J, leaving 7 bases between. The CDR3 length is 14 residues. The DNA of the CDR3 is TGTGCCAGCTCACCAAGCTCGGGCAATCAGCCCCAGCATTTT. As protein: CASSPSSGNQPQHF. Full variable domain (rest looked up from reference TRBV18 and TRBJ1-5): NAGVMQNPRHLVRRRGQEARLRCSPMKGHSHVYWYRQLPEEGLKFMVYLQKENIIDESGMPKERFSAEFPKEGPSILRIQQVVRGDSAAYFCASSPSSGNQPQHFGDGTRLSIL.

The rearrangement uses TRBV7-2 and TRBJ2-3; 9 bases fit TRBD2. There are 16 residues in the CDR3. The germline CDR1 and CDR2 sequences are SGHTA and FQGNSA. The ends lost 4 bases at V and 4 bases at J; junction bases unmatched: 9. CDR3 in DNA: TGTGCCAGCAGCTCGAAGCGGGGGGCCGAGGCAGATACGCAGTATTTT. Translating gives CASSSKRGAEADTQYF.

The chain combines TRBV2 with TRBJ2-3, with a weak D call TRBD2 (7 bases). CDR1 and CDR2 from the germline V gene are SNHLY and FYNNEI. V was shortened by 3 bases and J by 1 base, with 11 bases between the two germline ends. The CDR3 consists of 15 residues. Here the CDR3 reads CASSDRGGGTDTQYF. As DNA, the CDR3 is TGTGCCAGCAGTGATAGGGGGGGTGGCACAGATACGCAGTATTTT.

V is TRBV7-2 and J is TRBJ2-2; tentative D call: TRBD2 (5 bases). The CDR3 extends over 16 amino acids. Germline V gives CDR1 SGHTA, CDR2 FQGNSA. V lost 7 bases, J lost 0 bases, and 15 bases lay in between. DNA for the CDR3: TGTGCCAGCACCCGGAGTGCGGGCACGAACACCGGGGAGCTGTTTTTT. Translated: CASTRSAGTNTGELFF.

J is TRBJ2-7 and V is TRBV7-8; D remains ambiguous. From germline, CDR1 is SGHVS and CDR2 FQNEAQ. V was trimmed by 2 bases and J by 7 bases, leaving 12 bases between them. This CDR3 spans 13 amino acids. The CDR3 bases are TGTGCCAGCAGCTTAAGACGGATGGAGGAGCAGTACTTC. As protein: CASSLRRMEEQYF.

The rearrangement links TRBV29-1 to TRBJ2-5, with a possible D match to TRBD2 (7 bases). CDR1 and CDR2 from the germline V gene are SQVTM and ANQGSEA. The V gene lost 6 bases and the J gene lost 2 bases, with 13 bases spanning the gap. The length of the CDR3 is 13 residues. For the CDR3, the DNA is TGCAGCGTCGTACAGGGACTACAAGAGACCCAGTACTTC. It codes for CSVVQGLQETQYF.